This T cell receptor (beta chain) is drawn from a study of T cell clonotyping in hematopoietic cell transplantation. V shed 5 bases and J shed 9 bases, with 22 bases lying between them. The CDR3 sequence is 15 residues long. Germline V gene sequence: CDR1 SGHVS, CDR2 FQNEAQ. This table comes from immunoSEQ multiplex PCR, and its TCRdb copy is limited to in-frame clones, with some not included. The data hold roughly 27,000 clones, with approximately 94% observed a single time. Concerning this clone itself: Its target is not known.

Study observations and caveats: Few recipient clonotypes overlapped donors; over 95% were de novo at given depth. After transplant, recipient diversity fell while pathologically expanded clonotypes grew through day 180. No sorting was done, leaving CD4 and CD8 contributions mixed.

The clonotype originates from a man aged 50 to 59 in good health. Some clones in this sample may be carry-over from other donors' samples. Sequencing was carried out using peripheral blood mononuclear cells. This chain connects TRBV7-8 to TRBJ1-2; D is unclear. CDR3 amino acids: CASSARRPPMESYTF. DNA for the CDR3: TGTGCCAGCAGCGCTCGGAGGCCCCCGATGGAGAGCTACACCTTC.